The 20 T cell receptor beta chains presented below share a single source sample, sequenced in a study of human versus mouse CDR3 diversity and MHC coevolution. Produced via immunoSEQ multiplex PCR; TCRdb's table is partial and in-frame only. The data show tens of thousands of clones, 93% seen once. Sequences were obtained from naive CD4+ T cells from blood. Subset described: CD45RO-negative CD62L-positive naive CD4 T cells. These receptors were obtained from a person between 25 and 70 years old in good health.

The CDR3 here is CASSFRDTGELFF. CDR3 sequence (DNA): TGTGCCAGCAGTTTTCGGGACACCGGGGAGCTGTTTTTT. The gene calls are TRBV28 and TRBJ2-2; the D is unclear. Trimming removed 3 bases at V and 3 bases at J, with 5 bases between. Germline assignment: CDR1 MDHEN and CDR2 SYDVKM. CDR3 size: 13 residues. Supplemented by reference TRBV28 and TRBJ2-2, the full variable domain reads DVKVTQSSRYLVKRTGEKVFLECVQDMDHENMFWYRQDPGLGLRLIYFSYDVKMKEKGDIPEGYSVSREKKERFSLILESASTNQTSMYLCASSFRDTGELFFGEGSRLTVL.

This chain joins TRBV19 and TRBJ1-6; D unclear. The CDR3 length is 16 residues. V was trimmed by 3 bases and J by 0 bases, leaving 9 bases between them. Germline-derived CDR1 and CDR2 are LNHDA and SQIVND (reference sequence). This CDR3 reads CASSIIRISYNSPLHF. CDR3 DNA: TGTGCCAGTAGTATTATCAGAATCTCCTATAATTCACCCCTCCACTTT. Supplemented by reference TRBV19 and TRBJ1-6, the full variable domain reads DGGITQSPKYLFRKEGQNVTLSCEQNLNHDAMYWYRQDPGQGLRLIYYSQIVNDFQKGDIAEGYSVSREKKESFPLTVTSAQKNPTAFYLCASSIIRISYNSPLHFGNGTRLTVT.

CDR3 nucleotide sequence: TGTGCCAGCTCACCCACATCCACGGCGGACACTGAAGCTTTCTTT. Translating it yields CASSPTSTADTEAFF. The J gene is TRBJ1-1, the V gene TRBV18; D unclear. V lost 3 bases and J lost 3, with 14 bases in between. Germline lookup yields CDR1 KGHSH and CDR2 LQKENI. The CDR3 spans 15 residues.

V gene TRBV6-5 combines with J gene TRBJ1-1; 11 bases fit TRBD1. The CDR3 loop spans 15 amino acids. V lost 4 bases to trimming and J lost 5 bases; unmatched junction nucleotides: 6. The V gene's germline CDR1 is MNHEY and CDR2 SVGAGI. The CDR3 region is CASSFSGTGGTEAFF. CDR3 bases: TGTGCCAGCAGTTTCTCCGGGACAGGGGGGACTGAAGCTTTCTTT.

CDR3 coding DNA: TGCGCCAGCAGCCCTTTGGGGGCCCTCTCCTACGAGCAGTACTTC. Translating it yields CASSPLGALSYEQYF. V usage is TRBV4-1 and J usage is TRBJ2-7; possibly TRBD1 for D (6 bases). The V gene lost 4 bases and the J gene lost 0 bases, with 13 bases spanning the gap. CDR3 length: 15 residues. The germline V gene encodes CDR1 MGHRA and CDR2 YSYEKL.

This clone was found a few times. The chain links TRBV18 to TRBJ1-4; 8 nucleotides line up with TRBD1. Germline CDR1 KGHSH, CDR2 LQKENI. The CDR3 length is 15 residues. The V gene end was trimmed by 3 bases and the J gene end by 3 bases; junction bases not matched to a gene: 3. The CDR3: CASSPDRGANEKLFF. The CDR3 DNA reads TGTGCCAGCTCACCCGACAGGGGAGCTAATGAAAAACTGTTTTTT.

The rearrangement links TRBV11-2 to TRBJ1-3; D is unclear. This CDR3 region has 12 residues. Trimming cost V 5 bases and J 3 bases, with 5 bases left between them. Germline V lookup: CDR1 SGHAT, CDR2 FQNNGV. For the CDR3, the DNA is TGTGCCAGCAGCCCCCATGGAAACACCATATATTTT. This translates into CASSPHGNTIYF.

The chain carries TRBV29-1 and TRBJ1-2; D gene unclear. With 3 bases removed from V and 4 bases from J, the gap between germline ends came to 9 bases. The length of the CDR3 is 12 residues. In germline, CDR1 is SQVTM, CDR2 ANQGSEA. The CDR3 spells CSVDVSPYGYTF. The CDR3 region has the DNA TGCAGCGTTGATGTCTCCCCCTATGGCTACACCTTC.

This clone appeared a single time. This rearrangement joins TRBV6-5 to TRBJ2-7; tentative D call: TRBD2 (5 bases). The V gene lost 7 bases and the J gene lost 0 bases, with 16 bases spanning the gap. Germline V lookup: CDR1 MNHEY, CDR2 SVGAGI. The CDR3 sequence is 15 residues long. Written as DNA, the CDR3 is TGTGCCAGCATCATTCGGCCGGGGAGCTCCTACGAGCAGTACTTC. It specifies CASIIRPGSSYEQYF.

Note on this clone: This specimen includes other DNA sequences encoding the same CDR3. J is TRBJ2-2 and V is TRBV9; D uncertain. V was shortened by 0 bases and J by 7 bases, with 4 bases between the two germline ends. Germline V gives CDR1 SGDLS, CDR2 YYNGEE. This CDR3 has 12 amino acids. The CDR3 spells CASSVVNGELFF. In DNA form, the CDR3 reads TGTGCCAGCAGCGTAGTTAACGGGGAGCTGTTTTTT.

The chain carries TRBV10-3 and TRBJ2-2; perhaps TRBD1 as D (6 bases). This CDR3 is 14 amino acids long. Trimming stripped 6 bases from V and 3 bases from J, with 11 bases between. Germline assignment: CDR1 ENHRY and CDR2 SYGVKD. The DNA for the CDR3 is TGTGCCATCAGGGGGGACACGTACACCGGGGAGCTGTTTTTT. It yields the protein CAIRGDTYTGELFF.

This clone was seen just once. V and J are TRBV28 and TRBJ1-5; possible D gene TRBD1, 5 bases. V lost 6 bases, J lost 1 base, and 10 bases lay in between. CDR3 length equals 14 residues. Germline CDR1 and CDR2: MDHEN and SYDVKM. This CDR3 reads CASREGISNQPQHF. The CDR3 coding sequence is TGTGCCAGCAGGGAGGGGATAAGCAATCAGCCCCAGCATTTT.

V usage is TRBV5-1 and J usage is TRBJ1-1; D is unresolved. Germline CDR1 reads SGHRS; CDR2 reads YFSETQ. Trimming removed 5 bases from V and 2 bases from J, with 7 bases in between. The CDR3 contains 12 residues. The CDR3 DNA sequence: TGCGCCAGCAGTGGCGGAAACACTGAAGCTTTCTTT. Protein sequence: CASSGGNTEAFF.

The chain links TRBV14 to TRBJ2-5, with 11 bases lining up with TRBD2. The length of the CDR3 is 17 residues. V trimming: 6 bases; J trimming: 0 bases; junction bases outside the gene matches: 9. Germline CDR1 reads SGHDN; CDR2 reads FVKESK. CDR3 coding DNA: TGTGCCAGCAGTTTGGCGCGTAGCGGGGGGGACCAAGAGACCCAGTACTTC. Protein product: CASSLARSGGDQETQYF.

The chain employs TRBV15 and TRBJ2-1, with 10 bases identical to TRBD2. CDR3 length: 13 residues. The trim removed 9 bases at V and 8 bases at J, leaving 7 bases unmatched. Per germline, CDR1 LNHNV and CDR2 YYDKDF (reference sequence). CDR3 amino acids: CATGASGSYEQFF. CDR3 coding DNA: TGTGCCACTGGGGCTAGCGGGAGTTATGAGCAGTTCTTC.

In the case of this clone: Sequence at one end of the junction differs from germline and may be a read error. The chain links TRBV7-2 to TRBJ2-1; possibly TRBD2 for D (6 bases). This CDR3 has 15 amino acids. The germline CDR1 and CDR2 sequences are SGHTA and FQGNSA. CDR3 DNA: TGTGCCGGCAGTTCGCCCGGGACTGCATACAATGAGCAGTTCTTC. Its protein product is CAGSSPGTAYNEQFF.

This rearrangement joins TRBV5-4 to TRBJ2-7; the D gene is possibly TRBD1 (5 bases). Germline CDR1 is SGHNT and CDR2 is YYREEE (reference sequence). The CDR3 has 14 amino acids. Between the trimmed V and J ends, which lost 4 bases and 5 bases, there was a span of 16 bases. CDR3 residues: CASSRTGQGNEQYF. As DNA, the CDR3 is TGTGCCAGCAGCCGTACTGGGCAGGGAAACGAGCAGTACTTC.

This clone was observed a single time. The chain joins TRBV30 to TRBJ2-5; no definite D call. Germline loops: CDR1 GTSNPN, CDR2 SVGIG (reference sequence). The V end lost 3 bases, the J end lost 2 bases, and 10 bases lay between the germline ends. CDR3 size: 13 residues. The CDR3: CAWSRRLQETQYF. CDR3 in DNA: TGTGCCTGGAGCCGCAGGCTGCAAGAGACCCAGTACTTC.

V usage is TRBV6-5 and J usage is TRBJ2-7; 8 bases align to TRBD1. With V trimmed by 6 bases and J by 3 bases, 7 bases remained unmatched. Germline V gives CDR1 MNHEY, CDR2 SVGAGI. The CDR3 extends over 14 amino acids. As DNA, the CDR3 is TGTGCCAGCAGCACCCGGACAGGGAGCTACGAGCAGTACTTC. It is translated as CASSTRTGSYEQYF.

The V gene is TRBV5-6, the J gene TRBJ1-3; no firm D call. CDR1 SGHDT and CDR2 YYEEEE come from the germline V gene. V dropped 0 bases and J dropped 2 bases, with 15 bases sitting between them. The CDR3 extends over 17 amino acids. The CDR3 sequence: CASSLVAEPGTGNTIYF. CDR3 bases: TGTGCCAGCAGCTTGGTAGCGGAGCCCGGGACTGGAAACACCATATATTTT.